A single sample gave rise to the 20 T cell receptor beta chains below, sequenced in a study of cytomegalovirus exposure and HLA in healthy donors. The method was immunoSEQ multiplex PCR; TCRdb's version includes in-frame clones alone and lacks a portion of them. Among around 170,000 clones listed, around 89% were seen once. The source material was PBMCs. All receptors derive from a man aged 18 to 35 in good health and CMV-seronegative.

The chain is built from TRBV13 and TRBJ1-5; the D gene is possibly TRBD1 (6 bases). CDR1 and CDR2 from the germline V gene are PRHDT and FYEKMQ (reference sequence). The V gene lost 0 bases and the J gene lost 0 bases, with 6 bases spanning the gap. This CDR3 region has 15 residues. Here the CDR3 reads CASSLGQGSNQPQHF. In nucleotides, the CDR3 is TGTGCCAGCAGCTTAGGACAGGGTAGCAATCAGCCCCAGCATTTT. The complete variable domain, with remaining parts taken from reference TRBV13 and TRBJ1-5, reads AAGVIQSPRHLIKEKRETATLKCYPIPRHDTVYWYQQGPGQDPQFLISFYEKMQSDKGSIPDRFSAQQFSDYHSELNMSSLELGDSALYFCASSLGQGSNQPQHFGDGTRLSIL.

The CDR3 here is CASSGLAISTDTQYF. The CDR3 coding sequence is TGTGCCAGCAGCGGACTAGCGATAAGCACAGATACGCAGTATTTT. The chain recombines TRBV7-9 with TRBJ2-3; 9 positions agree with TRBD2. The CDR3 runs 15 residues. Per the germline V gene, CDR1 is SEHNR and CDR2 is FQNEAQ (reference sequence). V lost 5 bases, J lost 0 bases, and 3 bases stayed unmatched.

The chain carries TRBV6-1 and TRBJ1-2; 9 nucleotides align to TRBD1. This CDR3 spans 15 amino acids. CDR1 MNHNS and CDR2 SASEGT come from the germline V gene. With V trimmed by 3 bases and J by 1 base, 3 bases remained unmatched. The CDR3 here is CASSEPTGGNYGYTF. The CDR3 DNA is TGTGCCAGCAGTGAGCCGACAGGGGGTAACTATGGCTACACCTTC.

CDR3 DNA sequence: TGTGCCAGCAGGGACAGTCTAGGGTCACCCCTCCACTTT. This codes for CASRDSLGSPLHF. The V gene is TRBV6-1, the J gene TRBJ1-6; possibly TRBD1 for D (6 bases). This CDR3 has 13 residues. The V gene's germline CDR1 is MNHNS and CDR2 SASEGT. Trimming removed 6 bases at V and 10 bases at J, with 13 bases between.

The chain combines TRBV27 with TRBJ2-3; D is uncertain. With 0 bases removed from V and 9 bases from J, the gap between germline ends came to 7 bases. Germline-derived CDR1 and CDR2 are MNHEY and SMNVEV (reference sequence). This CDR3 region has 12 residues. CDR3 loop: CASSLSLETQYF. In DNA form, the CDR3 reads TGTGCCAGCAGTTTATCTCTAGAAACGCAGTATTTT.

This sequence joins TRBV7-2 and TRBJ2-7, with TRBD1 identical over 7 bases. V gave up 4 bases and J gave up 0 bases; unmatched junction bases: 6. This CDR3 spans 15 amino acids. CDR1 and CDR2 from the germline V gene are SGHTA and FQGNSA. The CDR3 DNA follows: TGTGCCAGCAGCTCCGGCCGACAGGGCTCCTACGAGCAGTACTTC. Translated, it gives CASSSGRQGSYEQYF. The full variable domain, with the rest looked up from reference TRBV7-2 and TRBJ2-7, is GAGVSQSPSNKVTEKGKDVELRCDPISGHTALYWYRQSLGQGLEFLIYFQGNSAPDKSGLPSDRFSAERTGGSVSTLTIQRTQQEDSAVYLCASSSGRQGSYEQYFGPGTRLTVT.

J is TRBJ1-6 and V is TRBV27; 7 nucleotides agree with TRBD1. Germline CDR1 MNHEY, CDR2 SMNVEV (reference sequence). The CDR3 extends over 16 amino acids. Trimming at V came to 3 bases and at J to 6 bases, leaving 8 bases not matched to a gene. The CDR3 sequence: CASSFTGTERNSPLHF. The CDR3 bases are TGTGCCAGCAGTTTCACCGGGACAGAACGTAATTCACCCCTCCACTTT.

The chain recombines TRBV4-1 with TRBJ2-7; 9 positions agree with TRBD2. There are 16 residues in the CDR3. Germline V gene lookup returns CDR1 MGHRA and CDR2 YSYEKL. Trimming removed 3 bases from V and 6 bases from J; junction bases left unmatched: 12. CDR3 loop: CASSQDGAHSGSEQYF. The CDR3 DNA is TGCGCCAGCAGCCAGGACGGGGCCCATAGCGGGAGCGAGCAGTACTTC.

CDR3 DNA: TGTGCCAGCATGCCAGACTACTACAATGAGCAGTTCTTC. It codes for CASMPDYYNEQFF. The V call is TRBV7-9, the J call TRBJ2-1; D is possibly TRBD2 (5 bases). V was pared by 7 bases and J by 3 bases, with 10 bases between. This CDR3 spans 13 amino acids. The germline V gene has CDR1 SEHNR and CDR2 FQNEAQ (reference sequence).

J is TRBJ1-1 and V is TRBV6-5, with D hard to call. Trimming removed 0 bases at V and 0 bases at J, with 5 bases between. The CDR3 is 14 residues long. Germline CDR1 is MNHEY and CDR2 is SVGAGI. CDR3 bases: TGTGCCAGCAGTTACTCGGTAGTGAACACTGAAGCTTTCTTT. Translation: CASSYSVVNTEAFF.

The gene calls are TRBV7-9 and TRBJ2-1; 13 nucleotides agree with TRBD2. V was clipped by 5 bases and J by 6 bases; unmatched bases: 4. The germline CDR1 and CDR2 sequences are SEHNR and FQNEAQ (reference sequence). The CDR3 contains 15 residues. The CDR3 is CASSQRTSGSNEQFF. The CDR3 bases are TGTGCCAGCAGCCAGAGGACTAGCGGGAGCAATGAGCAGTTCTTC.

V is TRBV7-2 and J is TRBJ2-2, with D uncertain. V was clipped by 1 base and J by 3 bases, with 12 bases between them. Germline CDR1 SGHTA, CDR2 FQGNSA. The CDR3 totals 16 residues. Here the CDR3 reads CASSLVRDSYTGELFF. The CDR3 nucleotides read TGTGCCAGCAGCTTAGTTAGAGATTCCTACACCGGGGAGCTGTTTTTT.

The DNA of the CDR3 is TGCAGCGTTGACCGGGACTACACAGATACGCAGTATTTT. Its translation: CSVDRDYTDTQYF. This chain connects TRBV29-1 to TRBJ2-3, with 7 bases identical to TRBD2. V dropped 3 bases and J dropped 2; count of bases not matched to a gene: 2. This CDR3 is 13 amino acids long. In germline, CDR1 is SQVTM, CDR2 ANQGSEA.

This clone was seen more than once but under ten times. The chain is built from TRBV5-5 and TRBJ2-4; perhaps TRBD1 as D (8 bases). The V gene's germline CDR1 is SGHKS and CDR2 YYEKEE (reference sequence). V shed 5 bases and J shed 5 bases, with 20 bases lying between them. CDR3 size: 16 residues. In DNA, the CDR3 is TGTGCCAGCAGTAGTACAGGGGGACTATCCCAAAACATTCAGTACTTC. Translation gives CASSSTGGLSQNIQYF.

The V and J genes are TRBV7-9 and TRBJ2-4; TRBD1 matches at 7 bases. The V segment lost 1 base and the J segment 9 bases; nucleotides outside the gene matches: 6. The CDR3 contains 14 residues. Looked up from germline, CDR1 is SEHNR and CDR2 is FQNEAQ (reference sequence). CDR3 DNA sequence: TGTGCCAGCAGCTTAGAGTCTGGGACAGCCATTCAGTACTTC. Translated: CASSLESGTAIQYF.

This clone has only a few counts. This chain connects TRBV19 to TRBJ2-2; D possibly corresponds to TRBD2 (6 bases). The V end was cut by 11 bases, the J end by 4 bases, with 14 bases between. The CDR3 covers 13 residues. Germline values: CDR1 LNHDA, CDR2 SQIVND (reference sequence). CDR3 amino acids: CAGKQGGTGELFF. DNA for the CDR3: TGTGCCGGCAAGCAGGGAGGCACCGGGGAGCTGTTTTTT.

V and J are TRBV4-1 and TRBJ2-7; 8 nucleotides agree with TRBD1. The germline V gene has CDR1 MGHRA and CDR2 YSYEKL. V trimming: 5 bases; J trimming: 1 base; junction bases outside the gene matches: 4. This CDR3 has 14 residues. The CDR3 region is CASSTRTGSYEQYV. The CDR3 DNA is TGCGCCAGCAGCACCCGGACAGGGTCCTACGAGCAGTACGTC.

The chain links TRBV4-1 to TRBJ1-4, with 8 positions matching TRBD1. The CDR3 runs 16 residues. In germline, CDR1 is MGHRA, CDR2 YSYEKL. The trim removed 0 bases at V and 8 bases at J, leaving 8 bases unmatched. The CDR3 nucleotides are TGCGCCAGCAGCCAAGATGCCGAGACAGGGGTCGAAAAACTGTTTTTT. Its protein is CASSQDAETGVEKLFF.

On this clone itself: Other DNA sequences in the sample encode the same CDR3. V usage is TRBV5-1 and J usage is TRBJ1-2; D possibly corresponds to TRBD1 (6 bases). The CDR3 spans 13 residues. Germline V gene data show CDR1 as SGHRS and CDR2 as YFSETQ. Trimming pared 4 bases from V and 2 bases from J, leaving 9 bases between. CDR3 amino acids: CASSLDSNYGYTF. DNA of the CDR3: TGCGCCAGCAGCCTGGACAGCAACTATGGCTACACCTTC.

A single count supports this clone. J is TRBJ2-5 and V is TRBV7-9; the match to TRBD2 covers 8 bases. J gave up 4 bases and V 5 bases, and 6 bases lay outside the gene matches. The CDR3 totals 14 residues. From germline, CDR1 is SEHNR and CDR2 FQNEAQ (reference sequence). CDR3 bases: TGTGCCAGCAGCCAGACCCTAGCGGGAGAGACCCAGTACTTC. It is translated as CASSQTLAGETQYF.